This T cell receptor (beta chain) was sequenced for a study of spatial heterogeneity in lung cancer. The overall study: Researchers sequenced follow-up PBMC samples if they had them, and these came a median of approximately 2 years after resection. For the average unique TCR and UMI combination, more than 8.5 occurrences appeared in raw reads.

This clonotype has a count of ten or more. TCR cDNA molecules each had a unique molecular identifier. Via MiXCR, TCRdb re-called the 5' RACE reads, giving one row per CDR3 protein. The sample consists of about 94,000 distinct CDR3 sequences, just under 20% of them appearing once. Germline CDR1 KGHSH, CDR2 LQKENI. The V end lost 3 bases, the J end lost 8 bases, and 14 bases lay between the germline ends. The CDR3 is made up of 14 amino acids. Time point indicated: blood at routine non-recurrence follow-up after resection. Sequencing of whole RNA from tumor, nontumor lung or frozen PBMC involved no sorting.

The sequence was obtained from a male donor with early-stage non-small cell lung cancer. The source was PBMCs, collected at follow-up. The chain combines TRBV18 with TRBJ2-1; a weak D match, TRBD2 (5 bases). For the CDR3, the DNA is TGTGCCAGCTCACCGGACGGGGTTGACGATGAGCAGTTCTTC. Amino acid sequence: CASSPDGVDDEQFF.